The sequence of this T cell receptor beta chain was determined in a study of shared clonotypes between healthy human individuals. The overall study: A donor's plate count was three for CD4 naive and three for CD4 memory; CD8 naive had two and CD8 memory one.

Study conclusions and caveats: Collection of samples was limited to blood; tissue repertoires likely differ. Relative to their counterparts shared across all four donors, non-shared clonotypes exhibited diminished generation probabilities. An anticipated effect of sequencing depth on clonotype sharing among donors was recognized.

Positive CCR7 selection of CD45RO-negative cells yielded the naive CD8 cells, and terminally differentiated effector memory CD45RA+ cells were excluded. CDR1 SGHVS and CDR2 FNYEAQ come from the germline V gene. The V and J ends lost 5 bases and 0 bases, in that order; junction bases with no gene match: 11. There are 17 residues in the CDR3. Sequenced by immunoSEQ multiplex PCR; TCRdb stores in-frame clones only, minus some. Of about 1,800,000 clones listed, about 95% are singletons. In its sample, this clone was seen a few times. Its target is not known. What was sequenced was naive CD8+ T cells sorted from blood. The genes are TRBV7-6 and TRBJ1-1; TRBD1 matches at 8 bases. This TCR was sampled from a man between 18 and 29 years old in good health. DNA for the CDR3: TGTGCCAGCAGCCTAACAGGGGGAGGGATAATGAACACTGAAGCTTTCTTT. The encoded protein is CASSLTGGGIMNTEAFF.